This is a list of T cell receptor beta chains from one sample in a study of cytomegalovirus exposure and HLA in healthy donors. TCRdb keeps only in-frame clones here, not all; method: immunoSEQ multiplex PCR. The sample records 150,000 to 170,000 clones, around 84% being singletons. Sequencing was performed on PBMCs. Receptors originate from a middle-aged woman in good health and CMV-seropositive. The CDR3 runs from the conserved cysteine through the conserved F or W. Each record gives: D gene, V gene, clone size, J gene, CDR3 DNA, CDR3 protein. D genes are given only for firm matches. For some rows the clone size is stated as once, few or many, or as a class when expanded; others skip it.

TRBD2	TRBV7-6	few	TRBJ2-5	TGTGCCAGCAGCTTAGTGCGAGCGGGAGAGGGTGAGACCCAGTACTTC	CASSLVRAGEGETQYF
TRBD1	TRBV6-1	.	TRBJ1-5	TGTGCCAGCAGGGCAGGGGGCTCAAGCAATCAGCCCCAGCATTTT	CASRAGGSSNQPQHF
TRBD1	TRBV15	few	TRBJ1-2	TGTGCCACCAGCAGCATGACAGGGATGTATGGCTACACCTTC	CATSSMTGMYGYTF
.	TRBV2	.	TRBJ2-7	TGTGCCAGCAAGGGGACAGGGGTATCTAGCGGGGCCTACGAGCAGTACTTC	CASKGTGVSSGAYEQYF
.	TRBV7-9	few	TRBJ2-3	TGTGCCAGCAGCTCGGGGGGCGGAACCAGAATCCACTTT	CASSSGGGTRIHF
TRBD2	TRBV30	.	TRBJ2-1	TGTGCCTGGAGCTCCTCGGGTAGCGGGATCGGCAATGAGCAGTTCTTC	CAWSSSGSGIGNEQFF
TRBD1	TRBV6-5	.	TRBJ2-7	TGTGCCAGCAGTTACTCTGAGGGGGCGCATTCCTACGAGCAGTACTTC	CASSYSEGAHSYEQYF
.	TRBV5-1	once	TRBJ1-4	TGCGCCAGCAGCAAAATCTCCAGTCCAACTAATGAAAAACTGTTTTTT	CASSKISSPTNEKLFF
TRBD1	TRBV9	.	TRBJ1-2	TGTGCCAGCAGCCCGACACAGGGGCACTATGGCTACACCTTC	CASSPTQGHYGYTF
TRBD1	TRBV27	.	TRBJ1-5	TGTGCCAGCAGTTATGACAGGGGGAATCAGCCCCAGCATTTT	CASSYDRGNQPQHF
.	TRBV27	once	TRBJ1-2	TGTGCCACCACCCGGTATGGGGGGTCAGCAAGTGGCTACACCTTC	CATTRYGGSASGYTF
.	TRBV19	.	TRBJ2-5	TGTGCCAGTAGTATGAGTGCAGAGACCCAGTACTTC	CASSMSAETQYF
TRBD2	TRBV28	.	TRBJ2-3	TGTGCCAGCAGCCTATATTTTACGTCGGCTAGCGGGGCCGAGACAGATACGCAGTATTTT	CASSLYFTSASGAETDTQYF
.	TRBV30	.	TRBJ1-2	TGTGCCTGGAGAAGTGGACAGCCCGGCTATGGCTACACCTTC	CAWRSGQPGYGYTF
.	TRBV6-5	.	TRBJ2-5	TGTGCCAGCAGTTCTACGGCGGGGCCAGTAGGAGAGACCCAGTACTTC	CASSSTAGPVGETQYF
.	TRBV28	.	TRBJ1-4	TGTGCCAGCAGATCAGCAGGGGCGGCTAATGAAAAACTGTTTTTT	CASRSAGAANEKLFF
.	TRBV28	.	TRBJ2-1	TGTGCCAGCAGCACTGACAGAAATGAGCAGTTCTTC	CASSTDRNEQFF
TRBD2	TRBV11-2	few	TRBJ2-1	TGTGCCAGCAGCCGGACTAGCGGGAGTAATGAGCAGTTCTTC	CASSRTSGSNEQFF
TRBD2	TRBV2	.	TRBJ2-5	TGTGCCAGCAGTCAGACTAGCGGGGGTCAAGAGACCCAGTACTTC	CASSQTSGGQETQYF
.	TRBV20-1	.	TRBJ1-1	TGCAGTGCCCGGGGGACTGAAGCTTTCTTT	CSARGTEAFF
TRBD1	TRBV9	.	TRBJ2-5	TGTGCCAGCAGCGGAGGGGGCGCCCAGGAGACCCAGTACTTC	CASSGGGAQETQYF
TRBD2	TRBV18	.	TRBJ2-7	TGTGCCAGCTCACCGCCTAGCGGGAGTGTAGGATACGAGCAGTACTTC	CASSPPSGSVGYEQYF
.	TRBV5-1	.	TRBJ2-2	TGCGCCAGCAGCTTGGCGGAGCAGAATACGAACACCGGGGAGCTGTTTTTT	CASSLAEQNTNTGELFF
TRBD1	TRBV5-6	once	TRBJ2-1	TGTGCCAGCGGCCTCCTTTGGACAGGGGCGCCTGAGCAGTTCTTC	CASGLLWTGAPEQFF
TRBD2	TRBV5-1	.	TRBJ2-7	TGCGCCAGCAGAACTAGCGGGGCCTACGAGCAGTACTTC	CASRTSGAYEQYF
.	TRBV19	.	TRBJ2-5	TGTGCCAGTAGTATATCGGCAGGGAAGCCCCAAGAGACCCAGTACTTC	CASSISAGKPQETQYF
TRBD1	TRBV30	few	TRBJ2-5	TGTGCCTGGAGACGACAGGGTCAAGAGACCCAGTACTTC	CAWRRQGQETQYF
.	TRBV30	.	TRBJ1-1	TGTGCCTGGAGTGGAGAGAGAGACACTGAAGCTTTCTTT	CAWSGERDTEAFF
.	TRBV7-3	.	TRBJ2-4	TGTGCCAGCAGCCCAGGGGGGTCAAAAAACATTCAGTACTTC	CASSPGGSKNIQYF
.	TRBV6-6	.	TRBJ1-5	TGTGCCAGCAGTCCCTGGCTGGCCGCTAGCAATCAGCCCCAGCATTTT	CASSPWLAASNQPQHF
TRBD2	TRBV19	once	TRBJ2-7	TGTGCCAGTAGCGTTAGCGGGAGCGGGTTCTCCTACGAGCAGTACTTC	CASSVSGSGFSYEQYF
TRBD2	TRBV7-8	.	TRBJ2-1	TGTGCCAGCAGCTTAACTAGCGGGAGGATATCCAATGAGCAGTTCTTC	CASSLTSGRISNEQFF
TRBD1	TRBV7-2	.	TRBJ1-5	TGTGCCAGCAGCACGAAGACAGGGGGGAATCAGCCCCAGCATTTT	CASSTKTGGNQPQHF
.	TRBV6-1	.	TRBJ1-1	TGTGCCAGCAGTGGTCCTCCGGGTTTTGGCACTGAAGCTTTCTTT	CASSGPPGFGTEAFF